Presented here are 10 T cell receptor beta chains from one specimen sequenced in a study of blood T cell repertoires in COVID-19. Measured with immunoSEQ multiplex PCR; TCRdb has only the in-frame clones, and not every one. Here the sample spans 150,000 to 200,000 clones, around 83% being singletons. The source material was peripheral blood. Receptors originate from a woman of 80 years or more in a cohort sampled during active or convalescent COVID-19.

This rearrangement joins TRBV19 to TRBJ1-2; tentatively, D is TRBD1 (6 bases). Germline values: CDR1 LNHDA, CDR2 SQIVND (reference sequence). The CDR3 length is 14 residues. Trimming pared 1 base from V and 4 bases from J, leaving 10 bases between. The CDR3 DNA reads TGTGCCAGTAGTATAGCCAGGGGCCTCTATGGCTACACCTTC. Translating gives CASSIARGLYGYTF.

V is TRBV28 and J is TRBJ2-1, with 11 bases fitting TRBD2. The CDR3 extends over 15 amino acids. J lost 5 bases, V lost 5 bases, and 5 bases had no gene match. Germline CDR1 MDHEN, CDR2 SYDVKM. The CDR3: CASSGGLAGNNEQFF. CDR3 coding DNA: TGTGCCAGCAGTGGAGGACTAGCGGGCAACAATGAGCAGTTCTTC.

This chain connects TRBV5-6 to TRBJ1-4; no clear D gene. This CDR3 spans 15 amino acids. Germline values: CDR1 SGHDT, CDR2 YYEEEE. Trimming left V 4 bases short and J 4 bases short, with 14 bases between. The CDR3: CASSISSGNNEKLFF. Here the CDR3 DNA reads TGTGCCAGCAGCATTTCATCGGGGAATAATGAAAAACTGTTTTTT.

Points on this clone: Other DNA sequences in the sample encode the same CDR3. The chain is built from TRBV15 and TRBJ2-7; 11 bases are a match to TRBD1. CDR3 length: 14 amino acids. J was trimmed by 4 bases and V by 3 bases; bases with no gene match: 2. The V gene's germline CDR1 is LNHNV and CDR2 YYDKDF (reference sequence). The CDR3 reads CATSRGQGVYEQYF. CDR3 in DNA: TGTGCCACCAGCAGGGGACAGGGGGTGTACGAGCAGTACTTC.

This chain joins TRBV5-1 and TRBJ2-7; the match to TRBD2 covers 7 bases. V was pared by 0 bases and J by 3 bases, with 9 bases of the junction left unmatched. Germline loops: CDR1 SGHRS, CDR2 YFSETQ. The CDR3 loop spans 16 amino acids. The CDR3 sequence: CASSLGNVGGNYEQYF. DNA for the CDR3: TGCGCCAGCAGCTTGGGTAATGTCGGGGGGAACTACGAGCAGTACTTC.

J is TRBJ1-5 and V is TRBV7-8; TRBD1 matches at 8 bases. CDR1 is SGHVS, CDR2 FQNEAQ, per germline. The CDR3 is 15 amino acids. V lost 7 bases and J lost 4; bases outside the gene matches: 9. CDR3 region: CASNPTGALNQPQHF. Written as DNA, the CDR3 is TGTGCCAGCAACCCGACAGGGGCCCTGAATCAGCCCCAGCATTTT. The full variable domain, with the rest looked up from reference TRBV7-8 and TRBJ1-5, is GAGVSQSPRYKVAKRGQDVALRCDPISGHVSLFWYQQALGQGPEFLTYFQNEAQLDKSGLPSDRFFAERPEGSVSTLKIQRTQQEDSAVYLCASNPTGALNQPQHFGDGTRLSIL.

The chain couples TRBV10-3 to TRBJ2-1, with TRBD2 matching over 9 bases. The CDR3 contains 18 residues. V shed 7 bases and J 6 bases; nucleotides not matched to a gene: 19. Germline V gene sequence: CDR1 ENHRY, CDR2 SYGVKD. CDR3 in amino acids: CAITPQSPHSGRGNEQFF. The CDR3, as DNA: TGTGCCATCACCCCGCAATCCCCTCATAGCGGGAGAGGCAATGAGCAGTTCTTC.

The V call is TRBV4-3, the J call TRBJ2-3; 11 nucleotides agree with TRBD2. Unmatched junction bases numbered 12, after V lost 1 base and J lost 0 bases. The CDR3 contains 20 residues. The germline V gene has CDR1 LGHNA and CDR2 YSLEER. Here the CDR3 DNA reads TGCGCCAGCAGCCAAGGGGCTAGCGGGGGGTCCGTTATCAGCACAGATACGCAGTATTTT. Its protein product is CASSQGASGGSVISTDTQYF.

This rearrangement joins TRBV6-5 to TRBJ2-3; 12 positions match TRBD2. Germline CDR1 MNHEY, CDR2 SVGAGI. The length of the CDR3 is 15 residues. Trimming took 10 bases from V and 2 from J; bases not matched to a gene: 7. CDR3 region: CATLLAGGYTDTQYF. CDR3 DNA sequence: TGTGCCACCTTACTAGCGGGGGGATACACAGATACGCAGTATTTT.

This chain uses TRBV10-1 with TRBJ2-7, with TRBD2 as a possible D gene (7 bases). Germline CDR1 WNHNN, CDR2 SYGVQD (reference sequence). With 8 bases removed from V and 1 base from J, the gap between germline ends came to 15 bases. CDR3 size: 14 residues. The CDR3 sequence: CASSGGAPSYEQYF. The CDR3 DNA follows: TGCGCCAGCTCTGGGGGGGCCCCTTCCTACGAGCAGTACTTC.